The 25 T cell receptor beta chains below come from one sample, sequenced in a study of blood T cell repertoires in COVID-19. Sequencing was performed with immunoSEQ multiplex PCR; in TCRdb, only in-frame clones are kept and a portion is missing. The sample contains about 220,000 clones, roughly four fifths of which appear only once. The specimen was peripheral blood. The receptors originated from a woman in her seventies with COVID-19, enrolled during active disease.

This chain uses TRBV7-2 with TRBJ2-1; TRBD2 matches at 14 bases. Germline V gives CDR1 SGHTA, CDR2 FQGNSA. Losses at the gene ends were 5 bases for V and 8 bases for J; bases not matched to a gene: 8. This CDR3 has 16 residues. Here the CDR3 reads CASSPTGLAGEHEQFF. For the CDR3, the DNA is TGTGCCAGCAGCCCGACGGGACTAGCGGGAGAACATGAGCAGTTCTTC.

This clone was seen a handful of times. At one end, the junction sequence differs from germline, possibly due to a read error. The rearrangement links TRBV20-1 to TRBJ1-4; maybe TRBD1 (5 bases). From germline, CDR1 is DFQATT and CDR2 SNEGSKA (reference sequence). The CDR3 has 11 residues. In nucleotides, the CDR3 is TGCAGTGCTAGACTTCAATGGGGGGAGATTTTT. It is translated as CSARLQWGEIF.

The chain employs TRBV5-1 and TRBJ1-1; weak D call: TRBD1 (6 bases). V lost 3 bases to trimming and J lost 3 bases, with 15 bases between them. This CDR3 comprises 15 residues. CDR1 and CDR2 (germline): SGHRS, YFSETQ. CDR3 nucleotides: TGCGCCAGCAGCTCGACAGGCGCCTGGGACACTGAAGCTTTCTTT. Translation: CASSSTGAWDTEAFF.

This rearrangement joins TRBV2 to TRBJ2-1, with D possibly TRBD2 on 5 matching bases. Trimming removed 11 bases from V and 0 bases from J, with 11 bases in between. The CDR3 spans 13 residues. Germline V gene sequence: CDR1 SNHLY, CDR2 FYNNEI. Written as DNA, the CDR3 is TGTGCCGGCTCTAGCCTCTCCTACAATGAGCAGTTCTTC. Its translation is CAGSSLSYNEQFF.

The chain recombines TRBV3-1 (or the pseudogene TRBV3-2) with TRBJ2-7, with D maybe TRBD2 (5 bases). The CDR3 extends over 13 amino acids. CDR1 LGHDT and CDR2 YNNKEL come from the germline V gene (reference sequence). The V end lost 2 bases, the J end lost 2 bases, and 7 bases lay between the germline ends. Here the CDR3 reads CASSQPGAYEQYF. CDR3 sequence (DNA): TGTGCCAGCAGCCAACCCGGGGCCTACGAGCAGTACTTC.

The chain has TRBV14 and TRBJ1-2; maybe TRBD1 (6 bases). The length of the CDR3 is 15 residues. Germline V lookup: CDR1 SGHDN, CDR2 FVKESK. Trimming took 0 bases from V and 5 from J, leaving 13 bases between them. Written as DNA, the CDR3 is TGTGCCAGCAGCCAAGACCCGGGCCAGGGGTATGGCTACACCTTC. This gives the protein CASSQDPGQGYGYTF. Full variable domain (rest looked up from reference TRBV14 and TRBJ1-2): EAGVTQFPSHSVIEKGQTVTLRCDPISGHDNLYWYRRVMGKEIKFLLHFVKESKQDESGMPNNRFLAERTGGTYSTLKVQPAELEDSGVYFCASSQDPGQGYGYTFGSGTRLTVV.

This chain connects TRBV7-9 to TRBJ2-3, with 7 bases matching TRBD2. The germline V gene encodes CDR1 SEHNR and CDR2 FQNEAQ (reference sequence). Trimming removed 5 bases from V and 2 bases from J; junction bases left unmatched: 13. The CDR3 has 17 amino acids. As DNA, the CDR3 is TGTGCCAGCAGCCCTAGCTGGGCTAGCGGTAACACAGATACGCAGTATTTT. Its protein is CASSPSWASGNTDTQYF. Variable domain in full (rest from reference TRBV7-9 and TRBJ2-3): DTGVSQNPRHKITKRGQNVTFRCDPISEHNRLYWYRQTLGQGPEFLTYFQNEAQLEKSRLLSDRFSAERPKGSFSTLEIQRTEQGDSAMYLCASSPSWASGNTDTQYFGPGTRLTVL.

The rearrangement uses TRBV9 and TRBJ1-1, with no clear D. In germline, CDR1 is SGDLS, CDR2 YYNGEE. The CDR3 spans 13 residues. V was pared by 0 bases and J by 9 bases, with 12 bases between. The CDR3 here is CASSVGGGLQAFF. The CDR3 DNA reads TGTGCCAGCAGCGTAGGTGGTGGGCTACAAGCTTTCTTT.

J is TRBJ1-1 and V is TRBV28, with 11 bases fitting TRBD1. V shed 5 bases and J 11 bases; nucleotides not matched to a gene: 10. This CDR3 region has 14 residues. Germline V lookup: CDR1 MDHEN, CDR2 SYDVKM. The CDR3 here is CASSLPDRGRGAFF. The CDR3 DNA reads TGTGCCAGCAGTCTCCCGGACAGGGGGCGTGGTGCTTTCTTT. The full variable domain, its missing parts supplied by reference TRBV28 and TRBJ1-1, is DVKVTQSSRYLVKRTGEKVFLECVQDMDHENMFWYRQDPGLGLRLIYFSYDVKMKEKGDIPEGYSVSREKKERFSLILESASTNQTSMYLCASSLPDRGRGAFFGQGTRLTVV.

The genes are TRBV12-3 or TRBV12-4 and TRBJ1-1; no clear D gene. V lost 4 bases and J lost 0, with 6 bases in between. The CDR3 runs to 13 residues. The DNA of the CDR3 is TGTGCCAGCAGTTCTGTCCTGAACACTGAAGCTTTCTTT. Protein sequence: CASSSVLNTEAFF.

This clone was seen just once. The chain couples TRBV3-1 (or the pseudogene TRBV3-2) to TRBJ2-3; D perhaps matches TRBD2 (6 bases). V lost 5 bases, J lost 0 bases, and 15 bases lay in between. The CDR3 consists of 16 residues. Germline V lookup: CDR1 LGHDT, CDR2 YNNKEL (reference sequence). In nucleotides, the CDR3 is TGTGCCAGCAGCGTTTTAGCGGCCACTAGCACAGATACGCAGTATTTT. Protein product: CASSVLAATSTDTQYF.

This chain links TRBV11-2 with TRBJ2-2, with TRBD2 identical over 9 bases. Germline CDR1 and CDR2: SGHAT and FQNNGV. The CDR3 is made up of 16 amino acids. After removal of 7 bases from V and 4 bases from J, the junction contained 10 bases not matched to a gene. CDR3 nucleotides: TGTGCCAGCACTCGTAGCGGGAGATGGAGCACCGGGGAGCTGTTTTTT. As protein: CASTRSGRWSTGELFF. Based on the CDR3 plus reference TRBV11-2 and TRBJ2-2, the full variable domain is EAGVAQSPRYKIIEKRQSVAFWCNPISGHATLYWYQQILGQGPKLLIQFQNNGVVDDSQLPKDRFSAERLKGVDSTLKIQPAKLEDSAVYLCASTRSGRWSTGELFFGEGSRLTVL.

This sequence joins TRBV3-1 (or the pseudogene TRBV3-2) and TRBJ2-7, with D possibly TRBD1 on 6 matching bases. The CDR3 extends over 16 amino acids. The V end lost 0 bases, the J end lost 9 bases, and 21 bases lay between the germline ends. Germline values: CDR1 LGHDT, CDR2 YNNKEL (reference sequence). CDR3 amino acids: CASSQDRSRGSPAQYF. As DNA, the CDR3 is TGTGCCAGCAGCCAAGATCGAAGCAGGGGATCCCCCGCGCAGTACTTC.

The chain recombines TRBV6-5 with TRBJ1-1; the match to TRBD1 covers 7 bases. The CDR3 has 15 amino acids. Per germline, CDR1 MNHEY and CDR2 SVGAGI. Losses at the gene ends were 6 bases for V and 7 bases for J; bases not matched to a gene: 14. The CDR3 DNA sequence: TGTGCCAGCAGACAGACAGGGAGAGATGCGCTTGAAGCTTTCTTT. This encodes CASRQTGRDALEAFF.

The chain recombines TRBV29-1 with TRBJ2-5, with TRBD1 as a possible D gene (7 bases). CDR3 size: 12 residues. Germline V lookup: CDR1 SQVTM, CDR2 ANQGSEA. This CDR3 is CAAGQKQETQYF. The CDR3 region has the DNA TGCGCCGCGGGACAGAAACAAGAGACCCAGTACTTC.

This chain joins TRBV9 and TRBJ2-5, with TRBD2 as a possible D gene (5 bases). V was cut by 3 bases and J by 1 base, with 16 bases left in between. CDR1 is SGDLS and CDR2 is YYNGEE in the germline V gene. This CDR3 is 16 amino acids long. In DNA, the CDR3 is TGTGCCAGCAGCGCGGGGAGCGGAGGAGGCCAAGAGACCCAGTACTTC. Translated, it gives CASSAGSGGGQETQYF.

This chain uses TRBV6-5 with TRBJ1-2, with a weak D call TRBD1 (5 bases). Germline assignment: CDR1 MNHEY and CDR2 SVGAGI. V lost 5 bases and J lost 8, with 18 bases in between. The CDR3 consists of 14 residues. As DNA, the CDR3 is TGTGCCAGCAGTCCCGGGACTACCAAAAACGGCTACACCTTC. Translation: CASSPGTTKNGYTF.

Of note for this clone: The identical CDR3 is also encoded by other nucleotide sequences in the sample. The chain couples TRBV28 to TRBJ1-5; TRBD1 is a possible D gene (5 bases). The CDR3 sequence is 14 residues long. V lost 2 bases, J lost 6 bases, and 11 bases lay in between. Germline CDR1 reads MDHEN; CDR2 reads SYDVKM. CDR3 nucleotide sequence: TGTGCCAGCAGTTTAAGGCAGGGAGGTCAGCCCCAGCATTTT. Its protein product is CASSLRQGGQPQHF.

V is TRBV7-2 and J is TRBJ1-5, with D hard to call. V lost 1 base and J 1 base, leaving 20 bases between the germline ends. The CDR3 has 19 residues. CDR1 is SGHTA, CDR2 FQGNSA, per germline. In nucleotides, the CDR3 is TGTGCCAGCAGCTTAGTTGGCCGGCTGGAAAGAGGGAGCAATCAGCCCCAGCATTTT. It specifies CASSLVGRLERGSNQPQHF. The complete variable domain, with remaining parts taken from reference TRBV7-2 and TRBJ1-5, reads GAGVSQSPSNKVTEKGKDVELRCDPISGHTALYWYRQSLGQGLEFLIYFQGNSAPDKSGLPSDRFSAERTGGSVSTLTIQRTQQEDSAVYLCASSLVGRLERGSNQPQHFGDGTRLSIL.

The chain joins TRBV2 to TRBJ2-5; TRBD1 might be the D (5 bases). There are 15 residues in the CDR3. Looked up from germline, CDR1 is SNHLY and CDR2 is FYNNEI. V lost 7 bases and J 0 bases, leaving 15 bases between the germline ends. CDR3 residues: CASIWKGRDQETQYF. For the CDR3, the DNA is TGTGCCAGCATTTGGAAGGGCAGGGACCAAGAGACCCAGTACTTC.

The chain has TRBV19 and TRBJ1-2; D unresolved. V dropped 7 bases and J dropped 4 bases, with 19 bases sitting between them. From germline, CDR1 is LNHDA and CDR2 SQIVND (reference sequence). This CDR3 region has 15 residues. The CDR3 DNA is TGTGCCAGTACTCCAACCGGGATTGATTTCTATGGCTACACCTTC. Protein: CASTPTGIDFYGYTF.

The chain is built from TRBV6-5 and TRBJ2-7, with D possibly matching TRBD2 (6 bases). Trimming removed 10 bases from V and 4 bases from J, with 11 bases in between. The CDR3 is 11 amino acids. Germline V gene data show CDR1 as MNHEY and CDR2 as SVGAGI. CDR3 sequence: CATQEGYEQYF. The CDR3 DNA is TGTGCCACCCAGGAGGGGTACGAGCAGTACTTC.

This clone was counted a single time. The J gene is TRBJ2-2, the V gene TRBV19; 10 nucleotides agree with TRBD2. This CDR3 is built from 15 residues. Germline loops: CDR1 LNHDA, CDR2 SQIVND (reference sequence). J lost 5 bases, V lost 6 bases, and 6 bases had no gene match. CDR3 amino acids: CASSPLLAGTGELFF. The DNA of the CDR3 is TGTGCCAGTAGCCCATTACTAGCGGGGACCGGGGAGCTGTTTTTT.

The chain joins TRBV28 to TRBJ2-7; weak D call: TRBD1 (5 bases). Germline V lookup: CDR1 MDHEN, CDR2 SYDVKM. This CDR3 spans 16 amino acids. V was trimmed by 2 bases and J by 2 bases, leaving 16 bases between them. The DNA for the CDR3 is TGTGCCAGCAGTTTAGAAGCCCGCGGCAGGGCCTACGAGCAGTACTTC. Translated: CASSLEARGRAYEQYF.

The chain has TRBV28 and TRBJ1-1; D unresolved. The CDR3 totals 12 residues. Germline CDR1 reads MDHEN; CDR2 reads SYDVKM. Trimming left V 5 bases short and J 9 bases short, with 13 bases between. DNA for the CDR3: TGTGCCAGCAGTCTACGGTCAGGTAAAGCTTTCTTT. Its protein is CASSLRSGKAFF.